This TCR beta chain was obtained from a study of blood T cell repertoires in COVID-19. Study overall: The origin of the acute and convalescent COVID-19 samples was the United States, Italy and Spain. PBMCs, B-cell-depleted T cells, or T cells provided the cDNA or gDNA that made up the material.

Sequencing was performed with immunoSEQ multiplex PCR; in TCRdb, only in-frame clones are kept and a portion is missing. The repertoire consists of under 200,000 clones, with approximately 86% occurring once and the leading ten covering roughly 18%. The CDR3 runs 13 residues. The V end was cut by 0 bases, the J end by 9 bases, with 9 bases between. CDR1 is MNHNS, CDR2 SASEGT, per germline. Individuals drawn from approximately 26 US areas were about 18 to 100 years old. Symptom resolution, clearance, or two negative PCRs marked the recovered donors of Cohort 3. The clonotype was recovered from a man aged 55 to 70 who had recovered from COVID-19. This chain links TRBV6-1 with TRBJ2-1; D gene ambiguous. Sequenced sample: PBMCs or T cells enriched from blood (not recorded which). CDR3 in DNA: TGTGCCAGCAGTGAAGCACCTACGGGTGAGCAGTTCTTC. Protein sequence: CASSEAPTGEQFF.